The entry that follows covers one TCR beta chain sequence. The antigen remains unidentified. The CDR3 runs 15 residues. V gave up 0 bases and J gave up 0 bases, with 9 bases separating them. Germline CDR1 reads MGHRA; CDR2 reads YSYEKL. These data belong to a study of shared clonotypes between healthy human individuals. General study results and limits: The sharing of about 5% of naive CD4 clonotypes was seen across a few donors. The genetic and exposure-history diversity represented was limited by few donors. Estimated richness was generally greater in naive than memory subsets.

It was across several immunoSEQ plates that each subset's genomic DNA was evenly split. Produced via immunoSEQ multiplex PCR; TCRdb's table is partial and in-frame only. This table has approximately 2,300,000 clones, 85% to 95% appearing once. The material sequenced was naive CD4+ T cells from PBMCs. Subset given: CD45RA+ positively selected. The TCR comes from a man between 18 and 29 years old in good health. Some clones in this sample may be carry-over from other donors' samples. This chain links TRBV4-1 with TRBJ2-7, with unresolved D. The CDR3, as DNA: TGCGCCAGCAGCCAAGATGATCGGAGCTCCTACGAGCAGTACTTC. The encoded protein is CASSQDDRSSYEQYF.